The present entry profiles one T cell receptor beta chain with its context. This record comes from a study of PD-1 blockade in classical Hodgkin lymphoma. The time point: cycle 4 day 1 (C4D1), after 6 weeks of nivolumab. Each of the patients experienced relapse following autologous stem cell transplantation, and their brentuximab vedotin exposure differed. Germline CDR1 is MNHEY and CDR2 is SMNVEV (reference sequence). The CDR3 has 14 residues. The V gene lost 3 bases and the J gene lost 5 bases, with 14 bases spanning the gap. The assay was immunoSEQ multiplex PCR, and TCRdb's table has in-frame clones only and misses some. Altogether 57,000 or so clones are present, nearly 90% being singletons, with the ten largest covering over 7.5%.

The sequence came from a human donor with classical Hodgkin lymphoma. The chain is built from TRBV27 and TRBJ2-7; perhaps TRBD1 as D (6 bases). Specimen: peripheral blood mononuclear cells (PBMCs), collected before the fourth cycle of nivolumab. The CDR3 DNA is TGTGCCAGCAGTTTTGGGCAGGGGAGCAACGAGCAGTACTTC. This codes for CASSFGQGSNEQYF.